This T cell receptor beta chain originates from a study of blood T cell repertoires in COVID-19. The V gene lost 2 bases and the J gene lost 1 base, with 14 bases spanning the gap. The germline CDR1 and CDR2 sequences are SQVTM and ANQGSEA. The CDR3 length is 15 residues. The data were produced by immunoSEQ multiplex PCR, yet TCRdb's version contains in-frame clones alone and is incomplete. Of approximately 200,000 clones listed, around 84% were seen once; the top ten hold roughly a sixth. What was sequenced was PBMCs or T cells enriched from blood (not recorded which). The receptor's source is a man aged 35-49 years who had recovered from COVID-19. V gene TRBV29-1 combines with J gene TRBJ1-2, with D maybe TRBD1 (6 bases). The CDR3 DNA sequence: TGCAGCGTTGAATCTGGGACATCGAATAACTATGGCTACACCTTC. It encodes CSVESGTSNNYGYTF.